The entry below describes one TCR beta chain. Its target is unknown. These data are taken from a study of cytomegalovirus exposure and HLA in healthy donors. Both 60 Vbeta primers and 13 Jbeta primers went into the PCR. Here immunoSEQ multiplex PCR was the method, and the copy in TCRdb shows in-frame clones only, minus some. The data contain under 200,000 clones, about 12% of them singletons. The CDR3 sequence is 13 residues long. The germline V gene has CDR1 MNHNS and CDR2 SASEGT. J gave up 9 bases and V 8 bases, and 13 bases lay outside the gene matches. Study results and limitations: Using a false discovery rate of 0.05, a later analysis showed that about 16,000 TCR beta sequences were associated with HLA alleles. Trimming of TCR beta V- and J-genes showed a link, identified in a later analysis, to a missense DCLRE1C variant. TCR beta chains associated with HLA were, in a later analysis, more clonally expanded than equally common others. In presence/absence analyses, roughly uniform sequencing depth across donors was assumed.

This chain links TRBV6-1 with TRBJ2-7; 7 nucleotides align to TRBD2. The specimen was PBMCs. This TCR came from a man over 45 in good health and CMV-seropositive. The CDR3 sequence: CASAALAAFGQYF. Written as DNA, the CDR3 is TGTGCCAGCGCCGCGCTAGCGGCCTTTGGGCAGTACTTC.